The 2 T cell receptor beta chains in this list originate from one sample, sequenced in a study of T-cell memory formation after mild COVID-19. A single record per CDR3 protein comes from TCRdb applying MiXCR to the 5' RACE reads. There are under 550,000 distinct CDR3 sequences in the sample; about 18% occur only once, and 12% lies in the top ten. The sample was PBMCs or a T cell subset sorted from them (not recorded which). The source is an adult woman who had mild COVID-19 (a few samples of this study predate the infection). Cell type and time point are not known.

This clonotype showed up just a few times. The chain links TRBV20-1 to TRBJ1-5; D is unclear. V lost 1 base to trimming and J lost 0 bases, with 13 bases between them. Germline CDR1 DFQATT, CDR2 SNEGSKA (reference sequence). The CDR3 covers 16 residues. The CDR3 spells CSARGQAILSNQPQHF. Written as DNA, the CDR3 is TGCAGTGCTAGAGGGCAGGCGATCCTTAGCAATCAGCCCCAGCATTTT.

The chain employs TRBV30 and TRBJ2-1, with D maybe TRBD1 (6 bases). CDR1 and CDR2 from the germline V gene are GTSNPN and SVGIG (reference sequence). The CDR3 covers 15 residues. Trimming took 7 bases from V and 0 from J, leaving 16 bases between them. The CDR3 reads CAFQLGTYSYNEQFF. In DNA form, the CDR3 reads TGTGCCTTTCAGCTCGGGACATACTCCTACAATGAGCAGTTCTTC.